What follows describes a single T cell receptor (beta chain). This clone has only a few counts. This clone's antigen is unknown. There are no base qualities to consult, and no much larger clone falls within one base. This specimen belongs to a study of identifying expanded T cells in peripheral blood (dated by TCRdb to about 2019). In terms of the full investigation: Technical replicates were generated by sequencing separate aliquots of the same genomic DNA pool, with four replicates compared pairwise.

The immunoSEQ Assay, which uses bias-controlled multiplex PCR amplification of genomic DNA, was used to profile TCRbeta CDR3 regions. Per the authors' processing: To quantify the absolute abundance of each unique TCRbeta CDR3 region, the sequences were collapsed and filtered. Differential abundance was assessed using a binomial (Fisher-equivalent) model and a beta-binomial model in which time-dependent variance fitted from healthy donors was added. Clones with fewer than 5 combined templates were removed, and differential abundance was called for clones with a Benjamini-Hochberg FDR below 0.01. The form v = (b*log(k)+a)^2 was used to model beta-binomial variance as a function of total template count across the two samples. Here the immuneACCESS table is served through TCRdb, limited to in-frame sequences with V and J called. Missing clones are a known gap in these copies; in checked studies unresolved V genes cover under half, and the rest lacks a known reason. That table is the source of V, J and clone size, and D and trimming were worked out from the DNA. This sample gives some 54,000 clones in total; 82% of them show up just once. Jointly, the top ten make up 13% to 15% of the sample.

No immune events such as infections were documented for the healthy donors during the collection period. Healthy-donor blood repertoires served as a training cohort to calibrate time-dependent variance in a beta-binomial model of T-cell clone differential abundance. The training cohort included around 10 healthy donors, of whom 3 were female and 7 were male. An age range of roughly 29 to 65 years, with an average of around 42 years, was recorded for the donors. Whole blood was collected from each healthy donor at three time points spaced about two weeks apart and obtained from a commercial supplier. Genomic DNA was extracted from unsorted whole blood for immunosequencing. Broader findings and caveats from the paper: It was expected by the authors that biological variance in healthy repertoires might increase further over much longer intervals, such as months to years. Variance in clone template counts between approximately 2-week samples significantly increased with total template count across all healthy donors. The binomial model flagged about 1.1 differentially abundant clones between technical replicates but roughly 15 over roughly 2 weeks and around 20 over around four weeks. Both the number of clones called differentially abundant and the false-positive rate were significantly reduced by the beta-binomial model across all healthy-donor time intervals.

Via the germline V gene, CDR1 is SGHTS and CDR2 YDEGEE. The CDR3 starts with the cysteine, ends with the valine, and has 14 residues. The CDR3 DNA has 42 bases and is translated from base 1. At the junction V is shortened by 2 bases and J by 5 bases, with 14 bases in between. Rearrangement joined TRBV5-8 to TRBJ2-7, with TRBD1 as a weak D call on 5 bases. The sequenced sample consisted of blood. The TCR sequence derives from a person aged 18-70 years in good health. The DNA sequence is as follows: TGTGCCAGCAGCTTAGGTGGCAGGGTGCACGAGCAGTACGTC. The translation is CASSLGGRVHEQYV.